This T cell receptor beta chain is drawn from a study of response to subunit inactivated influenza vaccine. The table lists this clonotype with many counts. TCRdb re-called the RT-PCR reads with MiXCR, one entry per CDR3 protein. The sample has 450,000 to 600,000 distinct CDR3 sequences, about 7.2% seen once; the top ten hold less than 15%. The V end lost 0 bases, the J end lost 0 bases, and 10 bases lay between the germline ends. This CDR3 has 16 residues. The germline gives CDR1 SGHTS, CDR2 YDEGEE. The input for sequencing was PBMCs from blood, taken 23 months after vaccination. V gene TRBV5-8 combines with J gene TRBJ2-1; D unresolved. The receptor was derived from a man between 50 and 75 years old who received an inactivated influenza vaccine. The CDR3 is CASSLAFRSSYNEQFF. CDR3 DNA: TGTGCCAGCAGCTTGGCCTTTCGGAGCTCCTACAATGAGCAGTTCTTC. The full variable domain, in which reference TRBV5-8 and TRBJ2-1 provide the parts outside the CDR3, is EAGVTQSPTHLIKTRGQQATLRCSPISGHTSVYWYQQALGLGLQFLLWYDEGEERNRGNFPPRFSGRQFPNYSSELNVNALELEDSALYLCASSLAFRSSYNEQFFGPGTRLTVL.